The 31 T cell receptor beta chains below come from one sample, sequenced in a study of patients and donors after allogeneic stem cell transplantation. TCRdb called the RT-PCR reads again in MiXCR, with one record for every CDR3 protein. The profile shows some 200,000 distinct CDR3 sequences, 41% of them singletons. Source material: blood, either unsorted or a sorted T cell fraction (not recorded which). These TCRs come from a human donor who was either an allogeneic HSCT recipient or a stem cell or donor lymphocyte infusion donor (not recorded which). It is not recorded whose cells these are; they may come from a transplant donor.

The J gene is TRBJ2-1, the V gene TRBV19, with D unresolved. The CDR3 runs 13 residues. Germline CDR1 LNHDA, CDR2 SQIVND (reference sequence). Trimming took 3 bases from V and 6 from J, leaving 9 bases between them. The CDR3 bases are TGTGCCAGTAGTATTGGGATCTCCAATGAGCAGTTCTTC. Protein product: CASSIGISNEQFF.

The CDR3 region has the DNA TGCAGTGCTATTGCTCAGGGGCGGGCGAGCAATCAGCCCCAGCATTTT. This gives the protein CSAIAQGRASNQPQHF. The J gene is TRBJ1-5, the V gene TRBV20-1; tentatively, D is TRBD1 (6 bases). The CDR3 contains 16 residues. Deletions cut 4 bases from V and 1 base from J, with 17 bases between. The V gene's germline CDR1 is DFQATT and CDR2 SNEGSKA (reference sequence).

A single count supports this clonotype. The gene calls are TRBV25-1 and TRBJ1-1; D is uncertain. The CDR3 extends over 15 amino acids. CDR1 is MGHDK, CDR2 SYGVNS, per germline. V was pared by 3 bases and J by 4 bases, with 15 bases between. DNA of the CDR3: TGTGCCAGCAGTGACTCAATGAGGGTGACCACTGAAGCTTTCTTT. Protein product: CASSDSMRVTTEAFF.

There are a few counts of this clonotype. This sequence joins TRBV29-1 and TRBJ1-2, with 11 bases fitting TRBD1. The junction had 9 bases not matched to a gene; V was cut back by 7 bases and J by 5 bases. This CDR3 is built from 14 residues. Germline CDR1 reads SQVTM; CDR2 reads ANQGSEA. In DNA, the CDR3 is TGCAGCGCCCTTGGGACAGGGGGAATATATGGCTACACCTTC. It encodes CSALGTGGIYGYTF.

The chain has TRBV9 and TRBJ1-1, with D possibly being TRBD1 (5 bases). CDR1 SGDLS and CDR2 YYNGEE come from the germline V gene. V lost 4 bases, J lost 1 base, and 20 bases lay in between. This CDR3 region has 17 residues. This CDR3 reads CASSLWPQLTENTEAFF. The CDR3 nucleotides read TGTGCCAGCAGCCTATGGCCTCAGTTGACAGAGAACACTGAAGCTTTCTTT.

The chain employs TRBV27 and TRBJ1-3, with 12 bases lining up with TRBD1. Looked up from germline, CDR1 is MNHEY and CDR2 is SMNVEV (reference sequence). The CDR3 sequence is 18 residues long. The junction had 9 bases not matched to a gene; V was cut back by 6 bases and J by 0 bases. The CDR3 bases are TGTGCCAGCAGAGCCCTCGGGACAGGGGGCCTCTCTGGAAACACCATATATTTT. Its translation is CASRALGTGGLSGNTIYF.

J is TRBJ1-1 and V is TRBV6-5; D remains unclear. This CDR3 comprises 16 residues. Trimming took off 5 bases at V and 1 base at J, with 17 bases between the two ends. CDR1 and CDR2 from the germline V gene are MNHEY and SVGAGI. CDR3 residues: CASSPRSQLPNTEAFF. CDR3 bases: TGTGCCAGCAGTCCACGAAGCCAGCTACCGAACACTGAAGCTTTCTTT.

The CDR3 region is CASSVEGLADNNEQFF. DNA for the CDR3: TGTGCCAGCAGCGTAGAGGGACTAGCGGACAACAATGAGCAGTTCTTC. The chain recombines TRBV9 with TRBJ2-1; 11 nucleotides agree with TRBD2. The CDR3 is 16 amino acids. Germline V gene sequence: CDR1 SGDLS, CDR2 YYNGEE. The ends lost 0 bases at V and 5 bases at J; junction bases unmatched: 4.

The J gene is TRBJ2-3, the V gene TRBV20-1; D unclear. Germline CDR1 and CDR2: DFQATT and SNEGSKA (reference sequence). V was trimmed by 6 bases and J by 0 bases, leaving 10 bases between them. This CDR3 comprises 13 residues. CDR3 loop: CSARKLSTDTQYF. DNA for the CDR3: TGCAGTGCGCGAAAGCTTAGCACAGATACGCAGTATTTT.

V and J are TRBV7-3 and TRBJ1-1, with 11 bases fitting TRBD1. Germline values: CDR1 SGHTA, CDR2 FQGTGA. The CDR3 totals 15 residues. Trimming removed 5 bases from V and 4 bases from J; junction bases left unmatched: 6. The CDR3 loop is CASSLAGTGGTEAFF. CDR3 coding DNA: TGTGCCAGCAGCCTAGCCGGGACAGGGGGCACTGAAGCTTTCTTT.

The chain employs TRBV20-1 and TRBJ1-4, with D perhaps TRBD1 (5 bases). Deletions cut 0 bases from V and 3 bases from J, with 17 bases between. The CDR3 contains 17 residues. Looked up from germline, CDR1 is DFQATT and CDR2 is SNEGSKA (reference sequence). The CDR3 nucleotides are TGCAGTGCTAGAGATGGCCAGCCGGGAGGGGCTAATGAAAAACTGTTTTTT. Residues: CSARDGQPGGANEKLFF.

This clonotype was detected only once. The chain carries TRBV18 and TRBJ1-2; tentatively, D is TRBD1 (5 bases). V was shortened by 3 bases and J by 4 bases, with 15 bases between the two germline ends. The CDR3 is 15 amino acids. The germline V gene encodes CDR1 KGHSH and CDR2 LQKENI. The CDR3 sequence: CASSPRAPGFYGYTF. In nucleotides, the CDR3 is TGTGCCAGCTCACCCAGGGCCCCAGGGTTCTATGGCTACACCTTC. The complete variable domain, with remaining parts taken from reference TRBV18 and TRBJ1-2, reads NAGVMQNPRHLVRRRGQEARLRCSPMKGHSHVYWYRQLPEEGLKFMVYLQKENIIDESGMPKERFSAEFPKEGPSILRIQQVVRGDSAAYFCASSPRAPGFYGYTFGSGTRLTVV.

The chain employs TRBV7-9 and TRBJ1-4; 10 positions match TRBD1. The CDR3 contains 18 residues. V lost 2 bases, J lost 1 base, and 7 bases stayed unmatched. The germline V gene has CDR1 SEHNR and CDR2 FQNEAQ (reference sequence). The CDR3 sequence is CASSLTTGGARTNEKLFF. CDR3 nucleotide sequence: TGTGCCAGCAGCTTAACGACAGGGGGCGCGAGAACTAATGAAAAACTGTTTTTT.

The chain combines TRBV9 with TRBJ1-1; possibly TRBD1 for D (5 bases). V lost 0 bases and J 1 base, leaving 16 bases between the germline ends. CDR1 and CDR2 from the germline V gene are SGDLS and YYNGEE. CDR3 size: 17 residues. The CDR3 sequence: CASSVEGLTEANTEAFF. The CDR3 nucleotides are TGTGCCAGCAGCGTAGAGGGCCTGACAGAGGCGAACACTGAAGCTTTCTTT. Combining the CDR3 with reference TRBV9 and TRBJ1-1 gives the whole variable domain DSGVTQTPKHLITATGQRVTLRCSPRSGDLSVYWYQQSLDQGLQFLIQYYNGEERAKGNILERFSAQQFPDLHSELNLSSLELGDSALYFCASSVEGLTEANTEAFFGQGTRLTVV.

J is TRBJ1-1 and V is TRBV7-6; D might be TRBD1 (5 bases). CDR3 length equals 14 residues. The V gene's germline CDR1 is SGHVS and CDR2 FNYEAQ. The V gene lost 7 bases and the J gene lost 6 bases, with 18 bases spanning the gap. The CDR3 region is CASMPLLGAPEAFF. The CDR3 DNA is TGTGCCAGCATGCCCTTACTCGGGGCCCCTGAAGCTTTCTTT.

The chain joins TRBV7-2 to TRBJ1-4; no firm D call. This CDR3 comprises 14 residues. The germline V gene encodes CDR1 SGHTA and CDR2 FQGNSA. Trimming removed 5 bases at V and 8 bases at J, with 15 bases between. The CDR3 region has the DNA TGTGCCAGCAGCCCTGGTCACCTGGGGGAAAAACTGTTTTTT. Protein sequence: CASSPGHLGEKLFF.

The chain uses TRBV19 and TRBJ2-7, with TRBD2 as a possible D gene (5 bases). The CDR3 sequence is 14 residues long. Trimming removed 5 bases at V and 1 base at J, with 12 bases between. Per the germline V gene, CDR1 is LNHDA and CDR2 is SQIVND (reference sequence). The CDR3 reads CASSALGMSYEQYF. CDR3 bases: TGTGCCAGTAGTGCACTCGGGATGTCCTACGAGCAGTACTTC.

The rearrangement uses TRBV28 and TRBJ1-2; no reliable D call. V was shortened by 4 bases and J by 5 bases, with 14 bases between the two germline ends. This CDR3 has 14 amino acids. Germline CDR1 and CDR2: MDHEN and SYDVKM. The CDR3 nucleotides are TGTGCCAGCAGTTACGAGCCGATCCTTTATGGCTACACCTTC. Translated: CASSYEPILYGYTF.

The table lists this clonotype with a few counts. The chain uses TRBV7-9 and TRBJ1-1; 7 bases map to TRBD1. The CDR3 spans 13 residues. With 5 bases clipped from V and 11 bases from J, the junction kept 11 bases outside the gene matches. From germline, CDR1 is SEHNR and CDR2 FQNEAQ (reference sequence). CDR3 nucleotide sequence: TGTGCCAGCAGCCGATGGGACAGAATGGATGCTTTCTTT. Its protein product is CASSRWDRMDAFF.

The V call is TRBV5-1, the J call TRBJ1-1, with 7 nucleotides matching TRBD1. Germline V gene data show CDR1 as SGHRS and CDR2 as YFSETQ. The V gene end was trimmed by 4 bases and the J gene end by 3 bases; junction bases not matched to a gene: 6. The CDR3 contains 14 residues. CDR3 region: CASSAYRGDTEAFF. The CDR3 DNA reads as TGCGCCAGCAGCGCGTACAGGGGAGACACTGAAGCTTTCTTT. The full variable domain, in which reference TRBV5-1 and TRBJ1-1 provide the parts outside the CDR3, is KAGVTQTPRYLIKTRGQQVTLSCSPISGHRSVSWYQQTPGQGLQFLFEYFSETQRNKGNFPGRFSGRQFSNSRSEMNVSTLELGDSALYLCASSAYRGDTEAFFGQGTRLTVV.

This clonotype showed up just a few times. The V call is TRBV5-1, the J call TRBJ1-1; TRBD1 aligns across 8 bases. This CDR3 is built from 15 residues. Germline V CDR1 and CDR2: SGHRS, YFSETQ. Germline trimming cut 4 bases from V and 3 bases from J; bases unmatched to any gene: 8. The CDR3 protein is CASSHRTGSDTEAFF. The CDR3 coding sequence is TGCGCCAGCAGCCACCGGACAGGGTCGGACACTGAAGCTTTCTTT. Based on the CDR3 plus reference TRBV5-1 and TRBJ1-1, the full variable domain is KAGVTQTPRYLIKTRGQQVTLSCSPISGHRSVSWYQQTPGQGLQFLFEYFSETQRNKGNFPGRFSGRQFSNSRSEMNVSTLELGDSALYLCASSHRTGSDTEAFFGQGTRLTVV.

This clonotype was detected a few times. This chain links TRBV14 with TRBJ2-1; 7 bases line up with TRBD1. Looked up from germline, CDR1 is SGHDN and CDR2 is FVKESK. This CDR3 has 16 amino acids. The junction had 17 bases not matched to a gene; V was cut back by 0 bases and J by 15 bases. In nucleotides, the CDR3 is TGTGCCAGCAGCCAAGAGGGCGACAGGGCGCCTTTGACCTGGTTCTTC. Translation gives CASSQEGDRAPLTWFF.

This clonotype came up a few times. The chain uses TRBV20-1 and TRBJ1-2; no clear D. The CDR3 is 10 amino acids. Trimming left V 1 base short and J 14 bases short, with 11 bases between. The germline gives CDR1 DFQATT, CDR2 SNEGSKA (reference sequence). CDR3 nucleotides: TGCAGTGCTAGAGGGATAGGCCGGACCTTC. Translation gives CSARGIGRTF.

As regards this clonotype: With a much larger clone just one base away, this may be a read error. The chain links TRBV6-6 to TRBJ2-5; D is ambiguous. The CDR3 contains 11 residues. CDR1 and CDR2 (germline): MNHNY, SVGAGI (reference sequence). Trimming took 6 bases from V and 3 from J, leaving 5 bases between them. The CDR3 spells CASRLKETQYF. CDR3 sequence (DNA): TGTGCCAGCAGGTTAAAAGAGACCCAGTACTTC.

The chain has TRBV7-8 and TRBJ2-3; either TRBD1 or TRBD2 may fit D (5 bases each). The length of the CDR3 is 16 residues. Germline lookup yields CDR1 SGHVS and CDR2 FQNEAQ. V gave up 5 bases and J gave up 2 bases, with 17 bases separating them. CDR3 bases: TGTGCCAGCAGCCCCGGGACCTCCAGATACACAGATACGCAGTATTTT. Amino acids: CASSPGTSRYTDTQYF. The entire variable domain, with the rest obtained from reference TRBV7-8 and TRBJ2-3, is as follows: GAGVSQSPRYKVAKRGQDVALRCDPISGHVSLFWYQQALGQGPEFLTYFQNEAQLDKSGLPSDRFFAERPEGSVSTLKIQRTQQEDSAVYLCASSPGTSRYTDTQYFGPGTRLTVL.

The V call is TRBV4-3, the J call TRBJ1-2; D uncertain. Germline-derived CDR1 and CDR2 are LGHNA and YSLEER. V shed 0 bases and J shed 6 bases, with 8 bases lying between them. The CDR3 loop spans 13 amino acids. The CDR3 loop reads CASSQEDYDGYTF. The DNA of the CDR3 is TGCGCCAGCAGCCAAGAGGATTACGATGGCTACACCTTC.

The chain combines TRBV5-1 with TRBJ2-3; D is possibly TRBD2 (5 bases). V lost 0 bases to trimming and J lost 0 bases, with 8 bases between them. CDR1 is SGHRS and CDR2 is YFSETQ in the germline V gene. The CDR3 covers 15 residues. CDR3 in amino acids: CASSLAAASTDTQYF. CDR3 DNA sequence: TGCGCCAGCAGCTTGGCAGCGGCTAGCACAGATACGCAGTATTTT.

The chain uses TRBV5-1 and TRBJ1-2, with D hard to call. The CDR3 covers 13 residues. The germline gives CDR1 SGHRS, CDR2 YFSETQ. Trimming removed 0 bases from V and 6 bases from J, with 9 bases in between. CDR3 nucleotide sequence: TGCGCCAGCAGCTTGGGGGGAGGCGATGGCTACACCTTC. Translating it yields CASSLGGGDGYTF.

The V call is TRBV28, the J call TRBJ2-7, with 9 bases matching TRBD2. This CDR3 has 15 amino acids. V was clipped by 5 bases and J by 7 bases; unmatched bases: 12. Germline V gene data show CDR1 as MDHEN and CDR2 as SYDVKM. This CDR3 reads CASSPSGAGGQEQYF. CDR3 coding DNA: TGTGCCAGCAGTCCCTCGGGAGCGGGAGGTCAGGAGCAGTACTTC. Looking up the rest from reference TRBV28 and TRBJ2-7 gives the full variable domain: DVKVTQSSRYLVKRTGEKVFLECVQDMDHENMFWYRQDPGLGLRLIYFSYDVKMKEKGDIPEGYSVSREKKERFSLILESASTNQTSMYLCASSPSGAGGQEQYFGPGTRLTVT.

This clonotype was observed a handful of times. CDR3 coding DNA: TGTGCCAGCAGCCCCACTAGCGGGAGTTCCTACGAGCAGTACTTC. Encoded protein: CASSPTSGSSYEQYF. The chain recombines TRBV13 with TRBJ2-7; TRBD2 matches 11 bases. The length of the CDR3 is 15 residues. Germline assignment: CDR1 PRHDT and CDR2 FYEKMQ (reference sequence). J gave up 1 base and V 5 bases, and 4 bases lay outside the gene matches.

A few counts support this clonotype. The V and J genes are TRBV12-3 or TRBV12-4 and TRBJ2-1; D gene ambiguous. Trimming took off 6 bases at V and 7 bases at J, with 16 bases between the two ends. This CDR3 region has 14 residues. The CDR3 protein is CASSSLKDGNEQFF. For the CDR3, the DNA is TGTGCCAGCAGCAGCTTGAAGGACGGAAATGAGCAGTTCTTC.